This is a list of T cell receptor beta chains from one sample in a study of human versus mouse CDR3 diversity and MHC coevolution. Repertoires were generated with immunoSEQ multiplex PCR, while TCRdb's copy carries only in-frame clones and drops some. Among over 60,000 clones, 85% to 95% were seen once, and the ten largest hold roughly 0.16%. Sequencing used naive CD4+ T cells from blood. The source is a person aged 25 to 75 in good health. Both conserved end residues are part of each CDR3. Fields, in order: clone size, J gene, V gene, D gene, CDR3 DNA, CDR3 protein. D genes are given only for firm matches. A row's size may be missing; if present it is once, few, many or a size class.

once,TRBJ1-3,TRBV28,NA,TGTGCCAGCAATAGGGACTTATCTGGAAACACCACATATTTT,CASNRDLSGNTTYF
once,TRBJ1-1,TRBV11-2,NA,TGTGCCAGCAGCTTAGCAGTGAACACTGAAGCTTTCTTT,CASSLAVNTEAFF
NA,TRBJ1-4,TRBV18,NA,TGTGCCAGCTCACCCGGGGGGGTTTCGACAACTAATGAAAAACTGTTTTTT,CASSPGGVSTTNEKLFF
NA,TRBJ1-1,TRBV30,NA,TGTGCCTGGAGTCGAGGAGTGAACACTGAAGCTTTCTTT,CAWSRGVNTEAFF
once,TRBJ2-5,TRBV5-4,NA,TGTGCCAGCAGCCTCCAAGAGACCCAGTACTTC,CASSLQETQYF
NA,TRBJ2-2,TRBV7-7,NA,TGTGCCAGCAGCTTAAACCCGGGAGACACCGGGGAGCTGTTTTTT,CASSLNPGDTGELFF
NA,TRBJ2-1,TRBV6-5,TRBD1,TGTGCCAGCAGTTATCAACCCGGGACAGCCTACAATGAGCAGTTCTTC,CASSYQPGTAYNEQFF
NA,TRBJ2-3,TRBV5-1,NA,TGCGCCAGCAGCATCGGGAGCCCCCCAGATACGCAGTATTTT,CASSIGSPPDTQYF
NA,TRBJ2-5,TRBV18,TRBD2,TGTGCCAGCTCACCCCCAGCGGGAGATAGGAAGACCCAGTACTTC,CASSPPAGDRKTQYF
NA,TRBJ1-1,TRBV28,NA,TGTGCCAGCAGCCGGACAGAAGAAGCTTTCTTT,CASSRTEEAFF
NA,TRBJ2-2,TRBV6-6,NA,TGTGCCAGCAGTTACCAGGACTGGGAGAACACCGGGGAGCTGTTTTTT,CASSYQDWENTGELFF
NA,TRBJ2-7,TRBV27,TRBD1,TGTGCCAGCGGAGGGACAGGGTTGTCCTACGAGCAGTACTTC,CASGGTGLSYEQYF
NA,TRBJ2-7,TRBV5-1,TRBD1,TGCGCCAGCAGCTGGTCCCGGGACAGGGACGAGCAGTACTTC,CASSWSRDRDEQYF
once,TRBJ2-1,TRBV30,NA,TGTGCCTGGAGTGTCGCGGGGATCCATGAGCAGTTCTTC,CAWSVAGIHEQFF
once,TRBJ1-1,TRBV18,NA,TGTGCCAGCTCGCAACTTCCGGTCGAGAACACTGAAGCTTTCTTT,CASSQLPVENTEAFF
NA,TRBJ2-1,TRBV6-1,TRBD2,TGTGCCAGCAGTGATAGGTCTAGCGGGAGGTATGAGCAGTTCTTC,CASSDRSSGRYEQFF
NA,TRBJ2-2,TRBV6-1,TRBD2,TGTGCCTCCACTAGCGGGAGGGCCCTGAGCGGGGAGCTGTTTTTT,CASTSGRALSGELFF
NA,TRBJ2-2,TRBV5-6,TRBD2,TGTGCCAGCACCGCACTAGCGGGAGGGAGTGCCGGGGAGCTGTTTTTT,CASTALAGGSAGELFF
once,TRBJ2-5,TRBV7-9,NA,TGTGCCAGCAGCTCTCAGGGGTCGGAGCAGTACTTC,CASSSQGSEQYF
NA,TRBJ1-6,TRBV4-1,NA,TGCGCCAGCAGCCAAGATTTAGCGGGGAGTAATTCACCCCTCCACTTT,CASSQDLAGSNSPLHF
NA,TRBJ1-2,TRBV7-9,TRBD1,TGTGCCAGCAGCTCGACAGGGTACTATGGCTACACCTTC,CASSSTGYYGYTF
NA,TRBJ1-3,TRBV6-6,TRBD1,TGTGCCAGCAGGGGACAGGGCTCTGGAAACACCATATATTTT,CASRGQGSGNTIYF
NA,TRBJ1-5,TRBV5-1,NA,TGCGCCAGCAGCTTGGCCCCAGGGGTAAGCCCAAAGCCTCAGCATTTT,CASSLAPGVSPKPQHF
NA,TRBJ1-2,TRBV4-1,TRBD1,TGCGCCAGCAGCCAAGATTTAAGACAGGGGTTCGGGGACTATGGCTACACCTTC,CASSQDLRQGFGDYGYTF
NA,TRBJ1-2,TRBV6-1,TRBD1,TGTGCCAGCAGTGAAGCGACAGGGCGCGGCTACACCTTC,CASSEATGRGYTF
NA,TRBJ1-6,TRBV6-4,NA,TGTGCCAGCAGTGTGGGCAGGGAGGTTTTGTTTCGCCGATCACCCCTCCACTTT,CASSVGREVLFRRSPLHF
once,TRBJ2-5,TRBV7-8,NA,TGTGCCAGCAGCTCAGAGGGCGTACTTACGGGGACCCAGTACTTC,CASSSEGVLTGTQYF
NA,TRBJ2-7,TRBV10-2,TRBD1,TGCGCCAGCAGTGAGTACCGGGACAGGCCCTACGAGCAGTACTTC,CASSEYRDRPYEQYF
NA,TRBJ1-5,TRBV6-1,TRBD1,TGTGCCAGCAAACAGGGACAGGGTACGGGCGGGCTCCAGCATTTT,CASKQGQGTGGLQHF
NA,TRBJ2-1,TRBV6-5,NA,TGTGCCAGCAGTTCGAGGGGGGGCACAAATGAGCAGTTCTTC,CASSSRGGTNEQFF
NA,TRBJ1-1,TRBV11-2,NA,TGTGCCAGCAGCTTATCAGCAGGGACTGAAGCTTTCTTT,CASSLSAGTEAFF